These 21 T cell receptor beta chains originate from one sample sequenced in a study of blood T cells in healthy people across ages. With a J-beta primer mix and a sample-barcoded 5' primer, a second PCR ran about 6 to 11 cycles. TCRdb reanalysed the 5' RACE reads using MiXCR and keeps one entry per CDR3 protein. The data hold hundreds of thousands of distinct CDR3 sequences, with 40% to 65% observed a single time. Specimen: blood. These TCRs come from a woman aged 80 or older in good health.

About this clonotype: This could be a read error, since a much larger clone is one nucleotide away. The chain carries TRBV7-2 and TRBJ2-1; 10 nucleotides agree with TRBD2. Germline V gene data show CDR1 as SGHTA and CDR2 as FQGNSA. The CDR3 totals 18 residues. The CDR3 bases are TGTTCCAGCAGCCTGAGACTAGCGGGTGTGAGCTCCTACAATGAGCAGTTCTTC. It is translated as CSSSLRLAGVSSYNEQFF.

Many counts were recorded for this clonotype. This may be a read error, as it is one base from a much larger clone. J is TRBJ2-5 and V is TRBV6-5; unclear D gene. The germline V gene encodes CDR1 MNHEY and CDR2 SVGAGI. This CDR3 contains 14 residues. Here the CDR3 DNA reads TGTGCCAGCAGTGACTCGATGCTCCAAGAGACCCAGTACTTC. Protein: CASSDSMLQETQYF.

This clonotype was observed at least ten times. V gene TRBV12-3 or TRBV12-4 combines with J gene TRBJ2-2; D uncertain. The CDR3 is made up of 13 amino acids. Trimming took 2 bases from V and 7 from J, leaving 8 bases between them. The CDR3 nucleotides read TGTGCCAGCAGTTTAAATTCAGGCGGGGAGCTGTTTTTT. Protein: CASSLNSGGELFF.

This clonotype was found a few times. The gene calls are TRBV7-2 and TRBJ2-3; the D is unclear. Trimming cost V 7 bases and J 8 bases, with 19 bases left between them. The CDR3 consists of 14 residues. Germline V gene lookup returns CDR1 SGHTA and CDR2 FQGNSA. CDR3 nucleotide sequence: TGTGCCAGCATCCAAACCGGTGGCCCCGGTACGCAGTATTTT. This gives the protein CASIQTGGPGTQYF.

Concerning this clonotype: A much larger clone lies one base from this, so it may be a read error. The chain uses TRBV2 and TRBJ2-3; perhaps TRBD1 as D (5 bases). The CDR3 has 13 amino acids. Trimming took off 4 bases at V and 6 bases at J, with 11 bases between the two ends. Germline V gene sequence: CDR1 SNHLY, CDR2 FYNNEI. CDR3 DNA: TGTGCCAGCAGTGGTCGGTCAGGGGATACGCAGTATTTT. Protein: CASSGRSGDTQYF.

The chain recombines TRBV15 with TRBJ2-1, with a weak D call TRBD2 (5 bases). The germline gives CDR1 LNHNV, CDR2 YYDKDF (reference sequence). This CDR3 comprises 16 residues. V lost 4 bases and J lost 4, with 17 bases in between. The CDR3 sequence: CATSTISSGTYNEQFF. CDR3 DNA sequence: TGTGCCACCAGCACCATTTCAAGCGGAACGTACAATGAGCAGTTCTTC.

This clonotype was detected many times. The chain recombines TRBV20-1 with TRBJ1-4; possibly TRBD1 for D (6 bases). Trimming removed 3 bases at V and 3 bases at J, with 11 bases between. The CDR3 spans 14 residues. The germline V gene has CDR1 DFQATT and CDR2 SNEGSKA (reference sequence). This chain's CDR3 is CSASLGASNEKLFF. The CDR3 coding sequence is TGCAGTGCTAGTTTGGGGGCGTCTAATGAAAAACTGTTTTTT.

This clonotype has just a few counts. CDR3 region: CSAAYRTGLGEKLFF. DNA of the CDR3: TGCAGTGCTGCCTATCGGACAGGGTTGGGTGAAAAACTGTTTTTT. This sequence joins TRBV20-1 and TRBJ1-4, with 8 bases fitting TRBD1. J lost 7 bases, V lost 5 bases, and 12 bases had no gene match. Germline V CDR1 and CDR2: DFQATT, SNEGSKA (reference sequence). This CDR3 is built from 15 residues.

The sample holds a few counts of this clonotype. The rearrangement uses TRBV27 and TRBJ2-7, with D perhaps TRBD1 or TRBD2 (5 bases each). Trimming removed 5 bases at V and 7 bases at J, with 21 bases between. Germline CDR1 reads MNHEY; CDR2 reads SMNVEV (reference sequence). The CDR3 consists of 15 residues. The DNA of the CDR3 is TGTGCCAGCAGTCGTACCGGGACGGGCTACAATGAGCAGTACTTC. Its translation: CASSRTGTGYNEQYF.

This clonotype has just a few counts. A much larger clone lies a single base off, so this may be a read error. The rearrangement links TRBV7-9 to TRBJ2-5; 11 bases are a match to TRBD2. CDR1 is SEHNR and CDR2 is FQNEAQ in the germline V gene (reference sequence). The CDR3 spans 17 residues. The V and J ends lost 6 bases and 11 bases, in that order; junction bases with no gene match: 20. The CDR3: CASSLPLRLAGSNEQYF. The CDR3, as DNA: TGTGCCAGCAGTCTTCCGCTTCGACTAGCGGGAAGCAATGAGCAGTACTTC.

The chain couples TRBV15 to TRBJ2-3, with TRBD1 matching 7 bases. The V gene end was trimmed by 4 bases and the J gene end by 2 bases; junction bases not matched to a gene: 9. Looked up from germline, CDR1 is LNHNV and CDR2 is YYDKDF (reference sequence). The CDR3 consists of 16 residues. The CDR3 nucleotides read TGTGCCACCAGCATTAACAGGGGTCGCTCCACAGATACGCAGTATTTT. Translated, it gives CATSINRGRSTDTQYF.

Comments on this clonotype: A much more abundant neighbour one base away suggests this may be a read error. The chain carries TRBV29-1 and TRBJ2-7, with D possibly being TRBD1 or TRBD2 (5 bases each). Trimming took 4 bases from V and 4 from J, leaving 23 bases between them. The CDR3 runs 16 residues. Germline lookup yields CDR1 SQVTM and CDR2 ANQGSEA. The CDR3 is CSVVRAVGPGPYEQYF. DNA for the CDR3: TGCAGCGTTGTTCGTGCCGTGGGACCCGGACCTTACGAGCAGTACTTC.

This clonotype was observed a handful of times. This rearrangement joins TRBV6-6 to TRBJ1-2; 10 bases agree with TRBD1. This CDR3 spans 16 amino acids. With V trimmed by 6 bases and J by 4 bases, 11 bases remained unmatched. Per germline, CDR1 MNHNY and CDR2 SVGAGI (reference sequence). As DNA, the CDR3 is TGTGCCAGCAGCACCCCGGGACAGGGGTCGGGCTATGGCTACACCTTC. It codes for CASSTPGQGSGYGYTF.

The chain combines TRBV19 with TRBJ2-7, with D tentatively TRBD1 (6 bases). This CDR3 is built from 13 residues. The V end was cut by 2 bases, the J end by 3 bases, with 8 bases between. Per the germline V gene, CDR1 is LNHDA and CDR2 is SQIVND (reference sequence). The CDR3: CASSIQGNYEQYF. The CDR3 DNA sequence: TGTGCCAGTAGTATACAGGGGAACTACGAGCAGTACTTC.

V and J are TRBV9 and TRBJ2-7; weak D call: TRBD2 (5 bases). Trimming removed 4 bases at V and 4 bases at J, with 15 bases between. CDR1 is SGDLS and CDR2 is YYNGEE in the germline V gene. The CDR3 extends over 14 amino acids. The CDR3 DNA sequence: TGTGCCAGCAGCCCCTACAGCGGATATTACGAGCAGTACTTC. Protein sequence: CASSPYSGYYEQYF.

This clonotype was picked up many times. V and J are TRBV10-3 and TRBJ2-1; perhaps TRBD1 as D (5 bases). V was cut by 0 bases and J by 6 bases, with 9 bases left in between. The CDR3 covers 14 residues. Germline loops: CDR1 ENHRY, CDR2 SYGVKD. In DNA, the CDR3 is TGTGCCATCAGTGAGTCAGGGGCTCTCAATGAGCAGTTCTTC. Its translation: CAISESGALNEQFF.

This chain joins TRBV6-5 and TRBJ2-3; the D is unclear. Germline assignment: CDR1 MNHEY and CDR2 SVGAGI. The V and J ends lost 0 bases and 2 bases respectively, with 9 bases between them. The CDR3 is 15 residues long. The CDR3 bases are TGTGCCAGCAGTTACTCCTCGGTGACCACAGATACGCAGTATTTT. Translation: CASSYSSVTTDTQYF.

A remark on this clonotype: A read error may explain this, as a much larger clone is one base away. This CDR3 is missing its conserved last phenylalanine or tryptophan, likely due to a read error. CDR3 region: CASSLPTTDTQYC. CDR3 coding DNA: TGTGCCAGCAGCCTCCCTACTACAGATACGCAGTATTGT. The rearrangement links TRBV3-1 to TRBJ2-3; D gene unclear. Trimming stripped 4 bases from V and 3 bases from J, with 8 bases between. Looked up from germline, CDR1 is LGHDT and CDR2 is YNNKEL (reference sequence). The CDR3 runs to 13 residues.

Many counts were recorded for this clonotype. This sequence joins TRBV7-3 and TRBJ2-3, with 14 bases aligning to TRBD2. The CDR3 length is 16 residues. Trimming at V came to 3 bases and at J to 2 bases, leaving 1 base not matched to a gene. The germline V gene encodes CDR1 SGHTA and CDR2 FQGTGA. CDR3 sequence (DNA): TGTGCCAGCAGCTTGGGACTAGCGGGAGCCACAGATACGCAGTATTTT. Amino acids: CASSLGLAGATDTQYF.

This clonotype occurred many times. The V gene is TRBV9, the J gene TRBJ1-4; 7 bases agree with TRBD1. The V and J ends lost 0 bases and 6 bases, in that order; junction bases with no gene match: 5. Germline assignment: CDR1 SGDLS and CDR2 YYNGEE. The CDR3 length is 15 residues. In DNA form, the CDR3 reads TGTGCCAGCAGCGTAGCGCTCGGGACAGATGAAAAACTGTTTTTT. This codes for CASSVALGTDEKLFF.

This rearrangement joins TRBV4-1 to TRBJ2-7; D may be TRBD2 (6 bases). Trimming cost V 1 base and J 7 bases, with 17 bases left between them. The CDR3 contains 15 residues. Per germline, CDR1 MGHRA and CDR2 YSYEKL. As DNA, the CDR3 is TGCGCCAGCAGCCAAGTAAGCGGGCCCTACAATGAGCAGTACTTC. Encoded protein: CASSQVSGPYNEQYF.